This is a list of T cell receptor beta chains from one sample in a study of vaccination effects on CD4 cells after COVID-19. The table came from immunoSEQ multiplex PCR; TCRdb's copy has only in-frame clones and leaves some out. The data contain tens of thousands of clones, around 77% of them seen just once; the ten biggest clones take up approximately 2%. No cognate antigen is known for these TCRs. This specimen was CD4+ T cells from PBMCs cultured without peptide, taken before COVID-19 vaccination. The receptors derive from a human donor who received a COVID-19 vaccine. CDR3s include the opening cysteine and the closing phenylalanine or tryptophan. D genes are given only for firm matches. Some rows mark clone size as missing; the rest say once, few, many or name a class of expanded clone.

D gene,V gene,clone size,J gene,CDR3 protein,CDR3 DNA
NA,TRBV4-1,few,TRBJ2-2,CASSQRTGWTGELFF,TGCGCCAGCAGCCAACGAACAGGGTGGACCGGGGAGCTGTTTTTT
TRBD2,TRBV4-1,NA,TRBJ2-5,CASSRGLAGIQETQYF,TGCGCCAGCAGCCGAGGACTAGCGGGGATCCAAGAGACCCAGTACTTC
TRBD1,TRBV29-1,NA,TRBJ2-5,CSASDRGETQYF,TGCAGCGCATCGGACAGGGGTGAGACCCAGTACTTC
NA,TRBV4-3,few,TRBJ1-4,CASSPSPWGTNEKLFF,TGCGCCAGCAGCCCAAGTCCGTGGGGAACTAATGAAAAACTGTTTTTT
NA,TRBV6-2/TRBV6-3,NA,TRBJ2-1,CASSFSGTDYNEQFF,TGTGCCAGCAGTTTTTCCGGGACTGACTACAATGAGCAGTTCTTC
NA,TRBV5-1,NA,TRBJ2-5,CASSTGQGMEETQYF,TGCGCCAGCAGCACGGGCCAGGGCATGGAAGAGACCCAGTACTTC
TRBD2,TRBV29-1,NA,TRBJ2-1,CSVGGSGGLGYNEQFF,TGCAGCGTTGGAGGTAGCGGGGGGCTTGGGTATAATGAGCAGTTCTTC
NA,TRBV29-1,once,TRBJ1-2,CSVEVGAANYGYTF,TGCAGCGTTGAAGTGGGGGCGGCTAACTATGGCTACACCTTC
TRBD1,TRBV7-2,NA,TRBJ1-3,CASSPTGPGNTIYF,TGTGCCAGCAGCCCGACAGGGCCAGGAAACACCATATATTTT
NA,TRBV5-1,few,TRBJ1-1,CASTYDTYTEAFF,TGCGCCAGCACCTACGACACCTACACTGAAGCTTTCTTT
NA,TRBV7-9,few,TRBJ1-2,CASSLVHGQRYTF,TGTGCCAGCAGCTTAGTCCATGGGCAGCGCTACACCTTC
TRBD1,TRBV5-1,NA,TRBJ1-4,CASSFQGDTNEKLFF,TGCGCCAGCAGCTTCCAGGGGGACACTAATGAAAAACTGTTTTTT
NA,TRBV6-6,once,TRBJ2-5,CASSYYRQETQYF,TGTGCCAGCAGTTACTACCGGCAAGAGACCCAGTACTTC
NA,TRBV19,few,TRBJ1-3,CASSRASSGNTIYF,TGTGCCAGTAGTCGAGCTTCCTCTGGAAACACCATATATTTT
NA,TRBV7-2,NA,TRBJ1-5,CASSPQGRGNQPQHF,TGTGCCAGCAGCCCCCAGGGCCGTGGCAATCAGCCCCAGCATTTT
NA,TRBV18,NA,TRBJ1-3,CASSSSAGRGTGNTIYF,TGTGCCAGCTCATCCTCGGCCGGCAGGGGAACTGGAAACACCATATATTTT
TRBD1,TRBV6-5,NA,TRBJ2-1,CASSSRQGGYNEQFF,TGTGCCAGCAGTTCCAGACAGGGGGGTTACAATGAGCAGTTCTTC
NA,TRBV2,NA,TRBJ1-2,CASSARRLVRANYGYTF,TGTGCCAGCAGTGCCCGAAGGTTAGTCAGGGCGAACTATGGCTACACCTTC
NA,TRBV6-5,NA,TRBJ1-2,CASSYSTGINYGYTF,TGTGCCAGCAGTTACTCGACAGGCATTAACTATGGCTACACCTTC
NA,TRBV9,NA,TRBJ1-2,CASSPPTGTNYGYTF,TGTGCCAGCAGCCCGCCGACAGGAACTAACTATGGCTACACCTTC
TRBD1,TRBV9,few,TRBJ1-2,CASSTRTGTNYGYTF,TGTGCCAGCAGCACCCGGACAGGGACCAACTATGGCTACACCTTC
NA,TRBV18,few,TRBJ1-2,CASSPGSGYTF,TGTGCCAGCTCACCAGGGAGCGGCTACACCTTC
NA,TRBV24-1,NA,TRBJ1-1,CATSVGPGQGNTEAFF,TGTGCCACCAGTGTAGGACCAGGACAAGGGAACACTGAAGCTTTCTTT
NA,TRBV7-3,few,TRBJ2-2,CASSATRNTGELFF,TGTGCCAGCAGCGCCACTCGGAACACCGGGGAGCTGTTTTTT
NA,TRBV21-1,NA,TRBJ2-5,CASTRSRALAWETQYF,TGTGCCAGCACTCGTTCTCGGGCACTAGCTTGGGAGACCCAGTACTTC
NA,TRBV7-2,once,TRBJ1-5,CASSLGRVSNQPQHF,TGTGCCAGCAGCTTAGGTAGGGTTAGCAATCAGCCCCAGCATTTT
NA,TRBV7-6,NA,TRBJ1-5,CASSLVSGRGNQPQHF,TGTGCCAGCAGCTTAGTTTCTGGGCGCGGCAATCAGCCCCAGCATTTT
NA,TRBV19,few,TRBJ2-3,CASSIGRVDTDTQYF,TGTGCCAGTAGTATCGGACGGGTCGACACCGATACGCAGTATTTT
NA,TRBV6-5,NA,TRBJ2-1,CASRGRGAGNEQFF,TGTGCCAGCAGGGGCCGGGGGGCAGGGAATGAGCAGTTCTTC
TRBD1,TRBV4-2,NA,TRBJ2-3,CASSQGTGGTDTQYF,TGTGCCAGCAGCCAAGGGACAGGGGGCACAGATACGCAGTATTTT
NA,TRBV18,NA,TRBJ1-3,CASSPPEGTRGNTIYF,TGTGCCAGCTCACCACCGGAGGGAACGAGAGGAAACACCATATATTTT
TRBD2,TRBV14,NA,TRBJ2-5,CASSQASGGIETQYF,TGTGCCAGCAGCCAAGCTAGCGGGGGGATAGAGACCCAGTACTTC
NA,TRBV11-1,NA,TRBJ1-1,CASSLDFSYTEAFF,TGTGCCAGCAGCTTAGATTTCAGCTACACTGAAGCTTTCTTT
NA,TRBV6-5,NA,TRBJ1-2,CASSPQGFAYGYTF,TGTGCCAGCAGTCCCCAGGGTTTTGCCTATGGCTACACCTTC
NA,TRBV6-4,NA,TRBJ2-2,CASSDSERQANTGELFF,TGTGCCAGCAGTGACTCGGAAAGGCAGGCGAACACCGGGGAGCTGTTTTTT
TRBD2,TRBV5-1,NA,TRBJ2-1,CASSLATSANEQFF,TGCGCCAGCAGCTTGGCAACTAGCGCCAATGAGCAGTTCTTC
NA,TRBV6-5,NA,TRBJ1-6,CASSYLGSPLHF,TGTGCCAGCAGTTACTTGGGTTCACCCCTCCACTTT
NA,TRBV3-1/TRBV3-2,NA,TRBJ1-4,CASSITGKTNEKLFF,TGTGCCAGCAGCATCACAGGGAAAACTAATGAAAAACTGTTTTTT
TRBD1,TRBV6-1,NA,TRBJ1-3,CASSGPQGQVSGNTIYF,TGTGCCAGCAGTGGGCCACAGGGGCAAGTCTCTGGAAACACCATATATTTT
TRBD1,TRBV7-2,NA,TRBJ2-3,CASSLQGGDTQYF,TGTGCCAGCAGCCTACAGGGGGGAGATACGCAGTATTTT
TRBD2,TRBV3-1/TRBV3-2,NA,TRBJ2-1,CASSQASGGARQFF,TGTGCCAGCAGCCAAGCTAGCGGGGGGGCGAGGCAGTTCTTC
NA,TRBV5-4,NA,TRBJ2-6,CASSLESSGANVLTF,TGTGCCAGCAGCTTGGAGAGCTCTGGGGCCAACGTCCTGACTTTC
NA,TRBV30,NA,TRBJ1-2,CAWREDSNYGYTF,TGTGCCTGGAGAGAGGACAGCAACTATGGCTACACCTTC
NA,TRBV9,NA,TRBJ2-1,CASSVAQFTGNEQFF,TGTGCCAGCAGCGTAGCTCAGTTTACAGGGAATGAGCAGTTCTTC
NA,TRBV2,NA,TRBJ1-5,CASSGTKAQPQHF,TGTGCCAGCAGTGGAACTAAGGCACAGCCCCAGCATTTT
NA,TRBV7-2,NA,TRBJ1-4,CASSPRGATNEKLFF,TGTGCCAGCAGCCCGCGAGGTGCAACTAATGAAAAACTGTTTTTT
TRBD1,TRBV9,NA,TRBJ2-2,CASSAPGQAATGELFF,TGTGCCAGCAGCGCTCCGGGACAGGCCGCAACCGGGGAGCTGTTTTTT
TRBD1,TRBV2,few,TRBJ1-3,CASTWDRDNTIYF,TGTGCCAGCACCTGGGACAGGGATAACACCATATATTTT
NA,TRBV19,NA,TRBJ1-6,CASSIQGYNSPLHF,TGTGCCAGTAGTATACAGGGTTATAATTCACCCCTCCACTTT
NA,TRBV5-1,NA,TRBJ2-3,CASSLLPGDTDTQYF,TGCGCCAGCAGCTTGCTACCAGGGGACACAGATACGCAGTATTTT
TRBD1,TRBV5-1,NA,TRBJ2-1,CASSFILQGASNEQFF,TGCGCCAGCAGCTTCATCTTGCAGGGGGCTAGCAATGAGCAGTTCTTC
NA,TRBV7-2,NA,TRBJ2-1,CASSFSGGPGAEQFF,TGTGCCAGCAGCTTTTCGGGGGGTCCGGGGGCTGAGCAGTTCTTC